This T cell receptor beta chain was sequenced for a study of radiation and T cells in renal cell carcinoma. Study findings and constraints: Top tumor clonotypes rose in blood 2 weeks post-radiation, then contracted.

Concerning this clone: Its antigen is not identified.

The protocol was immunoSEQ multiplex PCR, while the TCRdb copy is restricted to in-frame clones and leaves out a portion. This sample carries around 140,000 clones, roughly 90% of them seen once, and the ten largest clones take less than 20%. Described time point: blood 4 weeks post-SBRT, at nephrectomy. Treatment noted: 15 Gy SBRT to primary tumor, nephrectomy 4 weeks later. Trimming took 3 bases from V and 1 from J, leaving 7 bases between them. The CDR3 spans 13 residues. The germline CDR1 and CDR2 sequences are SGHAT and FQNNGV. The chain combines TRBV11-2 with TRBJ2-7; no reliable D call. The receptor's source is a woman aged 50 to 60 with renal cell carcinoma. The input for sequencing was blood, taken from a patient whose treatment included radiotherapy and nephrectomy. The CDR3 DNA reads TGTGCCAGCAGCTTTGGCAATTCCTACGAGCAGTACTTC. It specifies CASSFGNSYEQYF.